This T cell receptor (beta chain) was sequenced for a study of regulatory T cells in long-lasting Graves disease. Study overall: The antithyroid drugs taken by newly diagnosed Graves' patients had been used for under 3 months.

CDR3 size: 15 residues. V was trimmed by 2 bases and J by 2 bases, leaving 12 bases between them. In germline, CDR1 is MNHEY, CDR2 SVGAGI. Time point meaning: newly diagnosed GD, antithyroid drugs for less than 3 months. RNA extracted from PBMCs served as the sequencing template. This clonotype was seen ten or more times. For TCR beta, libraries came from iRepertoire HTBI primers and Arm-PCR of CDR3 regions. Per the study methods: The identification of approximately 62 TRBV and 14 TRBJ segments was made across samples. TCRdb reprocessed the multiplex PCR reads with MiXCR, giving one entry per CDR3 protein. These V and J calls are TCRdb output, not the study's own analysis. The sample lists roughly 360,000 distinct CDR3 sequences, approximately 12% occurring once. This sample was also put to use in a study of T cells in Graves' hyperthyroidism and ophthalmopathy. That report notes: Exclusion of patients followed from uncontrolled infection, other autoimmune disease, pregnancy or lactation. TCR CDR3 regions were first amplified by RT-PCR with HTBI primers.

The genes are TRBV6-5 and TRBJ1-2, with D possibly TRBD1 on 5 matching bases. The material was peripheral blood mononuclear cells (PBMCs), obtained at new diagnosis, from a patient treated with antithyroid drugs. This TCR was recovered from a woman aged 18-30 years with Graves disease. The CDR3 DNA sequence: TGTGCCAGCAGTTACACCTTTGGGGGAAACTATGGCTACACCTTC. This translates into CASSYTFGGNYGYTF.